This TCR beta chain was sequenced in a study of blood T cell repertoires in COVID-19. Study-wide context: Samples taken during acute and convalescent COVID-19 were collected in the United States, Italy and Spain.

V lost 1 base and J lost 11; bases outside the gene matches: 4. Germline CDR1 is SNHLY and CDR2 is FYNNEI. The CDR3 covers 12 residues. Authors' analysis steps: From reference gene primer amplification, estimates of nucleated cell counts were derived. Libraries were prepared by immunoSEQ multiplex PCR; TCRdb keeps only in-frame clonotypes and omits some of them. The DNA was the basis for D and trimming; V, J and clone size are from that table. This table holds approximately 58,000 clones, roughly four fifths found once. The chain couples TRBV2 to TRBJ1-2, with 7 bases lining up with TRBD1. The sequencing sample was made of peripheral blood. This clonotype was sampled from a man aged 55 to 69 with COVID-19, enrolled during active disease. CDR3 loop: CASSEEGAKYTF. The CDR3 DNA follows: TGTGCCAGCAGTGAAGAGGGGGCTAAGTACACCTTC.